Detailed here is one TCR beta chain. Its antigen remains unknown. This sample stems from a study of metastatic and nonmetastatic thyroid tumors. Study-wide context: Repertoires were compared across blood and tumor or nodule tissue from malignant and benign thyroid patients. General study results and limits: Versus benign nodules, malignant thyroid tumors reportedly had significantly higher TCR beta diversity, in blood and tumor.

Per the original data handling: It was from CDR3 differences across clinicopathological groups that a distant-metastasis classifier for papillary thyroid cancer was built. TCRdb ran MiXCR on the PCR reads. TCRdb assigned the V and J calls; the authors' analysis was not used. Here the sample spans around 34,000 clones, 15% to 20% being singletons. V was clipped by 4 bases and J by 2 bases, with 7 bases between them. Germline CDR1 reads SNHLY; CDR2 reads FYNNEI. The CDR3 has 13 residues. Thyroid surgery was preceded by no treatment in any patient. The genes are TRBV2 and TRBJ2-3, with D perhaps assigned TRBD1 or TRBD2 (5 bases each). The sample comprised blood. The receptor comes from a female donor with papillary thyroid cancer or a benign thyroid nodule (not recorded which). Some clones in this sample may be carry-over from other donors' samples. CDR3: CASSAGTTDTQYF. The CDR3 DNA sequence: TGTGCCAGCAGTGCCGGGACCACAGATACGCAGTATTTT.